The 28 T cell receptor beta chains below all came from one sample that was sequenced in a study of T-cell reconstitution after alpha-beta-depleted transplantation in children. Library preparation (for TCRbeta) was performed with unique molecular identifiers. TCRdb independently ran MiXCR on the PCR reads; one entry per CDR3 protein. The repertoire holds 130,000 to 150,000 distinct CDR3 sequences, with about 9% as singletons. The input for sequencing was PBMCs, mostly from graft donor cells, taken 180 days after TCRalphabeta/CD19-depleted stem cell transplant. These receptors were collected from a female patient aged 2 to 10 who had a stem cell transplant for congenital amegakaryocytic thrombocytopenia, so the T cells may come from the graft donor.

The V call is TRBV20-1, the J call TRBJ2-4; tentatively, D is TRBD2 (5 bases). The V gene lost 3 bases and the J gene lost 0 bases, with 21 bases spanning the gap. Looked up from germline, CDR1 is DFQATT and CDR2 is SNEGSKA (reference sequence). The CDR3 extends over 18 amino acids. CDR3 nucleotide sequence: TGCAGTGCTAGCCGCTGGGGAGTGAGAGCTCTAGCCAAAAACATTCAGTACTTC. This encodes CSASRWGVRALAKNIQYF.

This clonotype was seen many times. This sequence joins TRBV10-3 and TRBJ2-3; TRBD1 or TRBD2 may be the D gene (5 bases each). The CDR3 has 14 amino acids. Germline assignment: CDR1 ENHRY and CDR2 SYGVKD. The V gene lost 4 bases and the J gene lost 2 bases, with 10 bases spanning the gap. In DNA form, the CDR3 reads TGTGCCATCAGTGCGGGGCAGCTCACAGATACGCAGTATTTT. Its protein product is CAISAGQLTDTQYF.

This clonotype was seen ten or more times. Here the CDR3 reads CASSQDLRGPQHF. CDR3 DNA sequence: TGTGCCAGCAGCCAAGATCTAAGGGGGCCCCAGCATTTT. The rearrangement links TRBV14 to TRBJ1-5; D may be TRBD1 (5 bases). Trimming cost V 0 bases and J 9 bases, with 9 bases left between them. CDR1 SGHDN and CDR2 FVKESK come from the germline V gene. The CDR3 extends over 13 amino acids.

This clonotype has ten or more counts. This rearrangement joins TRBV20-1 to TRBJ2-5, with D unresolved. V was cut by 3 bases and J by 5 bases, with 10 bases left in between. Germline CDR1 DFQATT, CDR2 SNEGSKA (reference sequence). This CDR3 region has 12 residues. In DNA, the CDR3 is TGCAGTGCTAGGGCCCTCTCCGAGACCCAGTACTTC. Its translation: CSARALSETQYF.

This sequence joins TRBV5-1 and TRBJ2-3, with 10 bases lining up with TRBD2. The trim removed 1 base at V and 2 bases at J, leaving 4 bases unmatched. Germline loops: CDR1 SGHRS, CDR2 YFSETQ. The CDR3 spans 16 residues. CDR3 sequence reads: CASSLPSGGLTDTQYF. The CDR3 DNA reads as TGCGCCAGCAGCTTGCCTAGCGGGGGACTCACAGATACGCAGTATTTT.

Comments on this clonotype: It may be a read error: a sequence one base away is much more abundant. The gene calls are TRBV30 and TRBJ1-5; D call uncertain. The CDR3 runs 14 residues. Germline CDR1 and CDR2: GTSNPN and SVGIG (reference sequence). The CDR3 coding sequence is TGTGCCTGGAGTGTAGACGTCGGCAAACAGCCCCAGCATTTT. This translates into CAWSVDVGKQPQHF.

As for this clonotype: One base away lies a much larger clone, so this may be a sequencing read error. CDR3 bases: TGCAGTGCTCCACGACTAGCGGGGGACTCAGCGACCCAGTACTTC. Amino acid sequence: CSAPRLAGDSATQYF. The V call is TRBV20-1, the J call TRBJ2-5; 12 bases are a match to TRBD2. V shed 5 bases and J 7 bases; nucleotides not matched to a gene: 11. Germline assignment: CDR1 DFQATT and CDR2 SNEGSKA (reference sequence). The CDR3 sequence is 15 residues long.

This clonotype was counted at least ten times. The chain couples TRBV5-6 to TRBJ2-1; TRBD2 aligns across 11 bases. Germline trimming cut 0 bases from V and 4 bases from J; bases unmatched to any gene: 6. The CDR3 is 17 residues long. Germline V gives CDR1 SGHDT, CDR2 YYEEEE. For the CDR3, the DNA is TGTGCCAGCAGCTTGGATTTAGCGGGAGGGTTATACAATGAGCAGTTCTTC. Its protein product is CASSLDLAGGLYNEQFF.

This clonotype was detected ten times or more. The V gene is TRBV6-2 or TRBV6-3, the J gene TRBJ1-1, with D hard to call. Trimming stripped 2 bases from V and 4 bases from J, with 5 bases between. Germline CDR1 is MNHEY and CDR2 is SVGEGT. The CDR3 covers 12 residues. CDR3 region: CASSYGFTEAFF. Here the CDR3 DNA reads TGTGCCAGCAGTTACGGGTTCACTGAAGCTTTCTTT.

The V and J genes are TRBV27 and TRBJ1-5; 11 bases align to TRBD1. Trimming took 7 bases from V and 6 from J; bases not matched to a gene: 5. In germline, CDR1 is MNHEY, CDR2 SMNVEV (reference sequence). The CDR3 runs 14 residues. CDR3 DNA: TGTGCCAGCATGCGGACAGGGGGCATTCAGCCCCAGCATTTT. Protein sequence: CASMRTGGIQPQHF.

Of note for this clonotype: One end of the junction fails to match germline, which may point to a read error. V usage is TRBV7-7 and J usage is TRBJ2-1; TRBD2 matches 7 bases. This CDR3 comprises 13 residues. Germline V gene sequence: CDR1 SSHAT, CDR2 FNYEAQ (reference sequence). The CDR3 protein is CPSSLGRGNEQFF. The CDR3 coding sequence is TGTCCCAGCAGCTTAGGGAGGGGTAATGAGCAGTTCTTC.

This clonotype was seen at least ten times. The chain employs TRBV4-2 and TRBJ2-3, with D perhaps matching TRBD2 (5 bases). The germline gives CDR1 LGHNA, CDR2 YNFKEQ. Trimming took off 1 base at V and 6 bases at J, with 14 bases between the two ends. The CDR3 contains 15 residues. CDR3 region: CASSQGPGRNDTQYF. In nucleotides, the CDR3 is TGTGCCAGCAGCCAAGGGCCGGGGAGAAACGATACGCAGTATTTT.

Sample share makes this clonotype medium-sized. The CDR3 DNA follows: TGTGCCACCAGCAGGGGACAGCATTCTTACGAGCAGTACTTC. Translating gives CATSRGQHSYEQYF. The chain links TRBV15 to TRBJ2-7; 7 nucleotides agree with TRBD1. V was pared by 3 bases and J by 4 bases, with 6 bases of the junction left unmatched. The germline V gene has CDR1 LNHNV and CDR2 YYDKDF (reference sequence). The CDR3 consists of 14 residues.

This clonotype was detected many times. The chain recombines TRBV6-2 or TRBV6-3 with TRBJ2-7, with D perhaps matching TRBD1 (5 bases). Trimming left V 3 bases short and J 3 bases short, with 27 bases between. Per germline, CDR1 MNHEY and CDR2 SVGEGT. The CDR3 has 19 residues. The CDR3 loop is CASSYSTRTYGHLDYEQYF. The CDR3 DNA reads TGTGCCAGCAGTTATTCGACCCGTACTTACGGACACCTGGACTACGAGCAGTACTTC.

This clonotype was observed a few times. The chain uses TRBV11-2 and TRBJ1-1; D not certain. The germline V gene encodes CDR1 SGHAT and CDR2 FQNNGV. This CDR3 is 18 amino acids long. Trimming left V 6 bases short and J 3 bases short, with 26 bases between. The CDR3, as DNA: TGTGCCAGCAGTCCTGTAGTCGGCATCCAGCCGCGGGACACTGAAGCTTTCTTT. It encodes CASSPVVGIQPRDTEAFF.

In this sample, this clonotype turned up many times. The rearrangement uses TRBV5-4 and TRBJ2-1; 7 nucleotides align to TRBD2. In germline, CDR1 is SGHNT, CDR2 YYREEE (reference sequence). Trimming cost V 4 bases and J 4 bases; bases outside gene matches: 8. This CDR3 is 15 amino acids long. CDR3 protein: CASSRLAGSYNEQFF. The CDR3, as DNA: TGTGCCAGCAGCCGACTAGCAGGATCATACAATGAGCAGTTCTTC.

This clonotype was seen at least ten times. The rearrangement joins TRBV25-1 to TRBJ2-1, with 10 bases lining up with TRBD2. Trimming cost V 1 base and J 7 bases; bases outside gene matches: 10. This CDR3 region has 17 residues. Germline CDR1 and CDR2: MGHDK and SYGVNS. The CDR3 spells CASSEWSLAGVRNEQFF. CDR3 in DNA: TGTGCCAGCAGTGAATGGTCTCTAGCGGGAGTTAGAAATGAGCAGTTCTTC.

This clonotype was recorded at least ten times. The chain links TRBV20-1 to TRBJ2-7; 10 nucleotides match TRBD1. The CDR3 runs 13 residues. With 5 bases clipped from V and 4 bases from J, the junction kept 5 bases outside the gene matches. Germline assignment: CDR1 DFQATT and CDR2 SNEGSKA (reference sequence). CDR3 sequence reads: CSAGRDRGYEQYF. The CDR3 DNA follows: TGCAGTGCTGGGAGGGACAGGGGTTACGAGCAGTACTTC.

The table lists this clonotype with many counts. The J gene is TRBJ2-3, the V gene TRBV12-3 or TRBV12-4; 14 positions agree with TRBD2. This CDR3 region has 17 residues. V lost 4 bases to trimming and J lost 2 bases; unmatched junction nucleotides: 5. CDR3 sequence reads: CASSSGLAGGVTDTQYF. CDR3 DNA sequence: TGTGCCAGCAGTTCTGGACTAGCGGGGGGCGTCACAGATACGCAGTATTTT.

This clonotype has at least ten counts. The V gene is TRBV20-1, the J gene TRBJ1-6, with 10 positions matching TRBD1. The length of the CDR3 is 16 residues. Looked up from germline, CDR1 is DFQATT and CDR2 is SNEGSKA (reference sequence). V lost 6 bases to trimming and J lost 7 bases; unmatched junction nucleotides: 12. In DNA, the CDR3 is TGCAGTGCCTTGGAGCGGACAGGGGGACTAAATTCACCCCTCCACTTT. Translated, it gives CSALERTGGLNSPLHF.

V and J are TRBV7-2 and TRBJ2-1, with TRBD2 as a possible D gene (6 bases). Per the germline V gene, CDR1 is SGHTA and CDR2 is FQGNSA. V lost 7 bases to trimming and J lost 1 base, with 17 bases between them. This CDR3 is built from 16 residues. The CDR3 is CASNSKGTLSYNEQFF. The CDR3 region has the DNA TGTGCCAGCAACTCTAAGGGGACTCTTTCCTACAATGAGCAGTTCTTC.

At least ten counts were recorded for this clonotype. V gene TRBV29-1 combines with J gene TRBJ1-1; tentatively, D is TRBD1 (5 bases). CDR1 is SQVTM, CDR2 ANQGSEA, per germline. V was trimmed by 8 bases and J by 4 bases, leaving 20 bases between them. The CDR3 sequence is 14 residues long. The CDR3 sequence: CSTWDLGRSTEAFF. The CDR3 nucleotides are TGCAGCACATGGGACCTGGGGCGGAGCACTGAAGCTTTCTTT.

There are many counts of this clonotype. The V call is TRBV12-3 or TRBV12-4, the J call TRBJ1-5; TRBD1 aligns across 9 bases. V dropped 5 bases and J dropped 8; count of bases not matched to a gene: 16. This CDR3 has 17 amino acids. CDR3 in DNA: TGTGCCAGCAGTCCTCCTAGTCCTACAGGGGGCAAAAAGCCCCAGCATTTT. Protein: CASSPPSPTGGKKPQHF.

This clonotype was counted ten times or more. This chain joins TRBV5-1 and TRBJ1-1; D ambiguous. Germline V gene data show CDR1 as SGHRS and CDR2 as YFSETQ. Deletions cut 4 bases from V and 0 bases from J, with 7 bases between. CDR3 size: 13 residues. CDR3 in DNA: TGCGCCAGCAGCCTCCAAATGAACACTGAAGCTTTCTTT. It encodes CASSLQMNTEAFF. Using reference TRBV5-1 and TRBJ1-1 for the parts outside the CDR3, the full variable domain is KAGVTQTPRYLIKTRGQQVTLSCSPISGHRSVSWYQQTPGQGLQFLFEYFSETQRNKGNFPGRFSGRQFSNSRSEMNVSTLELGDSALYLCASSLQMNTEAFFGQGTRLTVV.

A few counts support this clonotype. At one end the junction does not follow the germline gene, possibly because of a read error. The CDR3 spells CASRQAGGRREQYF. CDR3 in DNA: TGCGCCAGCAGACAAGCCGGGGGGCGAAGAGAGCAGTACTTC. The chain has TRBV4-1 and TRBJ2-7, with D maybe TRBD2 (7 bases). The CDR3 has 14 residues. Germline V gene sequence: CDR1 MGHRA, CDR2 YSYEKL.

The chain is built from TRBV7-9 and TRBJ2-2; no definite D call. The CDR3 covers 14 residues. The germline V and J ends were trimmed by 1 base and 7 bases, with 10 bases remaining between them. CDR1 and CDR2 (germline): SEHNR, FQNEAQ (reference sequence). The CDR3 region has the DNA TGTGCCAGCAGCTTAGAGGGTGTCTACGGGGAGCTGTTTTTT. Residues: CASSLEGVYGELFF.

In its sample, this clonotype was seen many times. J is TRBJ2-7 and V is TRBV30; perhaps TRBD1 as D (5 bases). V gave up 4 bases and J gave up 6 bases, with 16 bases separating them. The CDR3 runs to 13 residues. Looked up from germline, CDR1 is GTSNPN and CDR2 is SVGIG (reference sequence). The CDR3 region is CAWTFTRAGEQYF. The CDR3 coding sequence is TGTGCCTGGACGTTTACCAGGGCTGGCGAGCAGTACTTC.

The CDR3 sequence: CASSIDAGIQPQHF. The CDR3 coding sequence is TGTGCCAGTAGTATAGATGCGGGGATTCAGCCCCAGCATTTT. The J gene is TRBJ1-5, the V gene TRBV19; D gene ambiguous. V was cut by 0 bases and J by 6 bases, with 9 bases left in between. The CDR3 spans 14 residues. Germline V CDR1 and CDR2: LNHDA, SQIVND (reference sequence).